The clone carrying this T cell receptor beta chain was recorded a few times. This sample was taken from a study of blood T cell repertoires in COVID-19. At the level of the study: COVID-19 samples, acute and convalescent, were from the United States, Italy and Spain.

Trimming pared 1 base from V and 0 bases from J, leaving 22 bases between. The CDR3 runs 19 residues. CDR1 and CDR2 from the germline V gene are SGHAT and FQNNGV. Authors' analysis steps: Amplification of reference gene primers was used by the study to estimate nucleated cell counts. Assay: immunoSEQ multiplex PCR; the TCRdb copy retains only in-frame clones and omits some. The V and J calls and clone size come from that table; D and trimming were worked out from the DNA. The table lists more than 200,000 clones, 65% to 85% of them singletons, with approximately 4% in the top ten. The V gene is TRBV11-2, the J gene TRBJ2-7; D possibly corresponds to TRBD2 (6 bases). The receptor comes from a woman in her thirties or forties with active or convalescent COVID-19. Material for sequencing was peripheral blood. The CDR3 DNA follows: TGTGCCAGCAGCTTAGGGAGGGGTGGGCGAGCCCTTTCCTCCTACGAGCAGTACTTC. It is translated as CASSLGRGGRALSSYEQYF.